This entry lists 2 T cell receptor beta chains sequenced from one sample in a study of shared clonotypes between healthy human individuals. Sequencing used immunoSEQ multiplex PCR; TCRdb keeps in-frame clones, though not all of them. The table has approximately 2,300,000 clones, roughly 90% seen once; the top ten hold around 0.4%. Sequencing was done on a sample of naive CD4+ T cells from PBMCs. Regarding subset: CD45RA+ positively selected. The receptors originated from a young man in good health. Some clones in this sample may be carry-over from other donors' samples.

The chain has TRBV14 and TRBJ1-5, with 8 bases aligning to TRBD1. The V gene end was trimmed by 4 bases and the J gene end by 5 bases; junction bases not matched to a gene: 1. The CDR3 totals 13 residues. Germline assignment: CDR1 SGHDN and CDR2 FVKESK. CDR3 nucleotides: TGTGCCAGCAGCCTGACAGGGGATCAGCCCCAGCATTTT. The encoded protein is CASSLTGDQPQHF.

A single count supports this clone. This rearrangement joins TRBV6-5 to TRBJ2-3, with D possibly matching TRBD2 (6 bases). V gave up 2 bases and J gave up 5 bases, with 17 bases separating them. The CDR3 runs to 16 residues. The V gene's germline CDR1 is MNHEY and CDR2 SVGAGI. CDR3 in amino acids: CASSYGAGTWGDTQYF. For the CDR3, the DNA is TGTGCCAGCAGTTACGGAGCGGGCACATGGGGAGATACGCAGTATTTT.